Below are 3 T cell receptor beta chains sequenced from a single sample in a study of blood T cell repertoires in COVID-19. The repertoire was sequenced with immunoSEQ multiplex PCR; TCRdb's copy has only in-frame clones and lacks some. The sample carries around 270,000 clones, roughly four fifths recorded once. Sequencing was done on a sample of peripheral blood. The receptor set was obtained from a person aged 70 to 80 with COVID-19, enrolled during active disease.

The chain couples TRBV30 to TRBJ1-4, with 9 bases fitting TRBD1. The CDR3 totals 15 residues. V shed 3 bases and J 8 bases; nucleotides not matched to a gene: 10. Germline lookup yields CDR1 GTSNPN and CDR2 SVGIG (reference sequence). CDR3 loop: CAWSPGTGFREKLFF. DNA for the CDR3: TGTGCCTGGAGCCCCGGGACAGGGTTTAGGGAAAAACTGTTTTTT.

The chain combines TRBV7-2 with TRBJ1-6, with TRBD1 identical over 9 bases. The CDR3 extends over 14 amino acids. With V trimmed by 5 bases and J by 9 bases, 5 bases remained unmatched. The germline V gene encodes CDR1 SGHTA and CDR2 FQGNSA. The CDR3 region has the DNA TGTGCCAGCAGCCTGGACAGGGGAAGTTCACCCCTCCACTTT. This codes for CASSLDRGSSPLHF. Supplemented by reference TRBV7-2 and TRBJ1-6, the full variable domain reads GAGVSQSPSNKVTEKGKDVELRCDPISGHTALYWYRQSLGQGLEFLIYFQGNSAPDKSGLPSDRFSAERTGGSVSTLTIQRTQQEDSAVYLCASSLDRGSSPLHFGNGTRLTVT.

The rearrangement uses TRBV4-1 and TRBJ2-7; 11 bases fit TRBD1. The CDR3 is 14 amino acids. After removal of 4 bases from V and 6 bases from J, the junction contained 5 bases not matched to a gene. Germline CDR1 MGHRA, CDR2 YSYEKL. The CDR3 DNA follows: TGCGCCAGCAGCCCGGCCGGGACAGGGGGCGAGCAGTACTTC. Translation gives CASSPAGTGGEQYF.